This record looks at one TCR beta chain sequence and its context. It was with random hexamers that about 0.45 to 1 ug RNA was reverse transcribed. TCRdb called the immunoSEQ multiplex PCR reads again in MiXCR, with one record for every CDR3 protein. The sample shows about 400,000 distinct CDR3 sequences, approximately 85% of them seen only once. CDR1 is MNHNS and CDR2 is SASEGT in the germline V gene. The CDR3 has 16 residues. With V trimmed by 6 bases and J by 1 base, 8 bases remained unmatched. These data come from a study of CD8 T cells in Susac syndrome. The clonotype was recovered from a human donor with multiple sclerosis. The chain joins TRBV6-1 to TRBJ2-3, with 9 positions matching TRBD1. The source material was CD8+ T cells from PBMCs. CDR3 DNA sequence: TGTGCCAGCAGACCCGGGACAGGGACGCGCACAGATACGCAGTATTTT. Amino acid sequence: CASRPGTGTRTDTQYF.